This TCR beta chain was profiled in a study of shared clonotypes between healthy human individuals (dated by TCRdb to 2019 to 2021). Turning to the overall study: The cohort comprised a couple of women and a few men aged 18 to 49 years. For each donor, three plates each were used for CD4 naive and CD4 memory, two plates were used for CD8 naive, and one plate was used for CD8 memory. The study deeply sequenced blood TCR repertoires of five healthy adults to estimate repertoire size and the extent of clonotype sharing between individuals. Libraries were prepared and TCR repertoires were sequenced by different laboratories using diverse techniques, in order to increase sequencing depth and limit assay-specific biases. Each donor's leukapheresis produced roughly between roughly 0.9 and 9 billion PBMCs.

Using the deep immunoSEQ assay, multiplex PCR amplified TCR CDR3 regions from genomic DNA. Extracted genomic DNA from each cell subset was spread evenly across all wells of several immunoSEQ 96-well plates, with each plate serving as a replicate. For sorted subsets, about 0.2 ug genomic DNA, equal to some 30,000 T cell genomes, was loaded into each replicate PCR. Purified libraries were quantified with a Qubit 3.0 fluorometer, sized on a Bioanalyzer 2100, and re-quantified with the KAPA Library Quantification kit. Every immunoSEQ 96-well plate was sequenced on a separate single-read 150-cycle Illumina NextSeq 550 flow cell. For the original study's pipeline: The immunoSEQ output contained only junctional sequences without quality scores, so filtering could not match that applied to full-length reads. Sequences were annotated with PyIR, a Python wrapper for IgBLAST v1.9, using IMGT germline references to assign V/J genes and CDR3. Any read was removed if the V/J assignment was weak (E-value above 1e-6), the CDR3 was missing, or the read contained stop codons, out-of-frame junctions, or ambiguous translated residues. V3J clonotypes were defined by identical inferred V gene, J gene, and CDR3 amino acid sequence. Percentage overlap between repertoires was calculated by dividing the number of shared unique clonotypes by the size of the smaller repertoire. Richness of each repertoire was evaluated using RTK rarefaction, the Chao1 estimator, and Recon v2.1 estimates of unobserved clonotypes. Generation probabilities were computed with OLGA for all TCRbeta clonotypes obtained by the gDNA method from several donors. Here the immuneACCESS table is served through TCRdb, limited to in-frame sequences with V and J called. Missing clones are a known gap in these copies; in checked studies unresolved V genes cover under half, and the rest lacks a known reason. V and J calls and clone size are copied from that table; D and trimming were computed from the DNA. The sample table contains about a million clones; only one count was recorded for under 80% of them. The ten largest clones take up about 1.5% of the sample.

From the germline V gene (reference sequence), CDR1 is LNHDA and CDR2 is SQIVND. The CDR3 covers 15 residues, taking in both the cysteine and the phenylalanine. Kept here is only the CDR3 DNA, which spans 45 bases and is read in frame from base 1. V lost 2 bases and J lost 2 bases; the stretch between them is 12 bases long. On the study overall, not on this receptor specifically: Compared with non-shared clonotypes, the clonotypes found in all four sorted-subset donors had higher generation probabilities. Sampling was limited to blood, and TCR repertoires in tissue likely differ from TCR repertoires in blood. Even with the large sequencing depth, rarefaction of the sorted-subset datasets indicated that sequencing was incomplete. Because the study included a small number of donors, the genetic and exposure-history diversity represented was limited. Naive subsets generally had larger estimated clonotype richness than memory subsets did. Based on pairwise subsampling, the degree of clonotype sharing among donors was expected to be affected by sequencing depth. When a handful of donors were compared, the shared fraction of clonotypes was around 5% for naive CD4, 3.5% for naive CD8, more than 2% for memory CD4, and 0.35% to 0.5% for memory CD8.

The donors were healthy, HIV-negative adults who had no recently reported acute infections or vaccinations. Every donor was a Caucasian adult residing in Nashville, Tennessee, USA. CD4+ T cells were enriched by magnetic negative selection; naive cells were then positively selected on CD45RA, and the negative fraction formed the memory subset. Blood was collected by leukapheresis, and PBMCs were isolated by Ficoll-Histopaque density gradient centrifugation and then cryopreserved in liquid nitrogen vapor phase. Analytical flow cytometry was used to check the purity and quantity of each magnetically sorted T cell population. Each sorted fraction had its genomic DNA isolated and then quantified by UV absorbance on a Nanodrop 2000c. On this clone itself: Its binding antigen is unknown. No qualities accompany the bases; no much larger clone lies one base away.

This TCR was sampled from a young man in good health. The sequenced material came from memory CD4+ T cells sorted from blood. The meaning of the sample's cell subset or site label: CD45RA-negative fraction. This sequence uses TRBV19 and TRBJ2-5; the best D guess is TRBD1, with 5 bases matching. The CDR3 loop reads CASSIQGSLQETQYF. The DNA is as follows: TGTGCCAGTAGTATACAGGGCAGTCTACAAGAGACCCAGTACTTC. Full variable domain (CDR3 extended with the reference TRBV19 and TRBJ2-5 proteins): DGGITQSPKYLFRKEGQNVTLSCEQNLNHDAMYWYRQDPGQGLRLIYYSQIVNDFQKGDIAEGYSVSREKKESFPLTVTSAQKNPTAFYLCASSIQGSLQETQYFGPGTRLLVL.